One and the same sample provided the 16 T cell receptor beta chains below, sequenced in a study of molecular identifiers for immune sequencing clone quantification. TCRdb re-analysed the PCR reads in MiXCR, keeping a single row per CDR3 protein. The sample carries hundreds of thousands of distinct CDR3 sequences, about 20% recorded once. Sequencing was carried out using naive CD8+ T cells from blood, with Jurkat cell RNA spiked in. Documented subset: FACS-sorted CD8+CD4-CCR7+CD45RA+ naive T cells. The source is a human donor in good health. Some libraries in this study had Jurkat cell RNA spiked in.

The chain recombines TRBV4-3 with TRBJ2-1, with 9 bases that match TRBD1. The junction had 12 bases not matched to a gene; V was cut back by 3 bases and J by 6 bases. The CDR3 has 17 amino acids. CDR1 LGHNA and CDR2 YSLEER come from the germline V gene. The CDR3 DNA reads TGCGCCAGCAGCCATTCCTGGGCCGGGACAGGGCTCAATGAGCAGTTCTTC. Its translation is CASSHSWAGTGLNEQFF.

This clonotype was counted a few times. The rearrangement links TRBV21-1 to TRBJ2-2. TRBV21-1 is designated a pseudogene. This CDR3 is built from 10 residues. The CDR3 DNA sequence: TGTGCCAGCAGGGATAAGCAGCTGTTTTTT. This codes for CASRDKQLFF.

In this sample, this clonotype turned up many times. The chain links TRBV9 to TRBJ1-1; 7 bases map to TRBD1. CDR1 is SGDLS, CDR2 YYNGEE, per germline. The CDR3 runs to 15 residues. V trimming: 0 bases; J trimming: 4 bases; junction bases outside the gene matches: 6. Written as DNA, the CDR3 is TGTGCCAGCAGCGTAGGAGGGGGCTGGGGCACTGAAGCTTTCTTT. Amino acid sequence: CASSVGGGWGTEAFF. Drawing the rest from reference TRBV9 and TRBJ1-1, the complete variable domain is DSGVTQTPKHLITATGQRVTLRCSPRSGDLSVYWYQQSLDQGLQFLIQYYNGEERAKGNILERFSAQQFPDLHSELNLSSLELGDSALYFCASSVGGGWGTEAFFGQGTRLTVV.

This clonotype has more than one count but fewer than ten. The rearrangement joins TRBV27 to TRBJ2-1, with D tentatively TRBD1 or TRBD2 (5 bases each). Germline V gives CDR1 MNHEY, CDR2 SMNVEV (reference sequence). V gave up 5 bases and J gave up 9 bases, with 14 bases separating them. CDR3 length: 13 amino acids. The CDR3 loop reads CASSVSGRSEQFF. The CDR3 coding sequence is TGTGCCAGCAGTGTCTCGGGACGAAGTGAGCAGTTCTTC.

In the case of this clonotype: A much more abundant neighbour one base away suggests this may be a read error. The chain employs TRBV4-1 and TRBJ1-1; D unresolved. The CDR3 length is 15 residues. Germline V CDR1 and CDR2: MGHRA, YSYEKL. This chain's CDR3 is CASGQDEGLNTEAFF. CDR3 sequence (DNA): TGCGCCAGCGGCCAAGACGAAGGTTTGAACACTGAAGCTTTCTTT.

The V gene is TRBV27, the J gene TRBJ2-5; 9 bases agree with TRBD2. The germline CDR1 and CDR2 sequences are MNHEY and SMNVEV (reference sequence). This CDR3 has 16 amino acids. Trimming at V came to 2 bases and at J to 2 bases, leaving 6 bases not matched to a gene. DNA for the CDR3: TGTGCCAGCAGTTTACGACTCCTAGCGGGGCAAGAGACCCAGTACTTC. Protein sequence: CASSLRLLAGQETQYF.

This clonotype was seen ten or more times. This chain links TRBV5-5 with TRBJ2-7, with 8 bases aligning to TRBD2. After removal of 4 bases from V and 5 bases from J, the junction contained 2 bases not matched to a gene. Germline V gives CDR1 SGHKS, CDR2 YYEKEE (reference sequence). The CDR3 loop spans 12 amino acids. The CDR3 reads CASSPGLDEQYF. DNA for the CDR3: TGTGCCAGCAGCCCGGGACTAGACGAGCAGTACTTC. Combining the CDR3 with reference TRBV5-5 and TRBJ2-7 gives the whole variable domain DAGVTQSPTHLIKTRGQQVTLRCSPISGHKSVSWYQQVLGQGPQFIFQYYEKEERGRGNFPDRFSARQFPNYSSELNVNALLLGDSALYLCASSPGLDEQYFGPGTRLTVT.

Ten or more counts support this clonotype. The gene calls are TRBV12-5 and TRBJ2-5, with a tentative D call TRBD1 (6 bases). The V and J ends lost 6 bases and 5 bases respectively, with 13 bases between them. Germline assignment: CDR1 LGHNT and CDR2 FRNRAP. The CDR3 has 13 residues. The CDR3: CASGPGAPETQYF. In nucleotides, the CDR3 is TGTGCTAGTGGACCAGGGGCCCCCGAGACCCAGTACTTC.

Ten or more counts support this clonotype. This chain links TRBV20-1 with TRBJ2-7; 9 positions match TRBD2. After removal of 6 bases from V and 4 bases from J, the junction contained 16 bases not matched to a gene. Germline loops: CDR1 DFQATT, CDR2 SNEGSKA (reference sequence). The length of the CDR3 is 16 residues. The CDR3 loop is CSASSEGRGGYYEQYF. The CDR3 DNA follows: TGCAGTGCAAGTAGCGAGGGGCGGGGGGGCTATTACGAGCAGTACTTC.

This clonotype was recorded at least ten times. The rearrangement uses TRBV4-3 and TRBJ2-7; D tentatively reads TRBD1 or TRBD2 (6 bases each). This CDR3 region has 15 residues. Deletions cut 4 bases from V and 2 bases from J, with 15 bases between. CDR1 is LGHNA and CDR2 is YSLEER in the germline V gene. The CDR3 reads CASSPSSRGAYEQYF. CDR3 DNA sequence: TGCGCCAGCAGCCCGTCGTCGAGGGGGGCCTACGAGCAGTACTTC.

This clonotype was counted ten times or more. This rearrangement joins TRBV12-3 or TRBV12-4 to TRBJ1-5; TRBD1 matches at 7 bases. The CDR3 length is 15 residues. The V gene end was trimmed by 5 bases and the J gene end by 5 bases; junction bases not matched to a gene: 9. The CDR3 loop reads CASSPRDREDQPQHF. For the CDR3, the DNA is TGTGCCAGCAGTCCCCGCGACAGGGAGGATCAGCCCCAGCATTTT.

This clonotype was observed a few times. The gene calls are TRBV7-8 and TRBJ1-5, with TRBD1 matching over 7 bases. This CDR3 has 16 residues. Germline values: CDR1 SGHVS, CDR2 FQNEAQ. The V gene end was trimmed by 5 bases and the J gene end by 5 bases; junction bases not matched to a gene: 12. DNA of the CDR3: TGTGCCAGCAGCGCCCACACCGGGACAGTTTATCAGCCCCAGCATTTT. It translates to CASSAHTGTVYQPQHF.

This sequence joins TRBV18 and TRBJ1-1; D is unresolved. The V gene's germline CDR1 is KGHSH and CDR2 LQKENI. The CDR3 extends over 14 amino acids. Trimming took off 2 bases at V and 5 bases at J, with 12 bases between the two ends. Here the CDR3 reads CASSPERAWTEAFF. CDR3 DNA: TGTGCCAGCTCACCAGAGCGGGCGTGGACTGAAGCTTTCTTT.

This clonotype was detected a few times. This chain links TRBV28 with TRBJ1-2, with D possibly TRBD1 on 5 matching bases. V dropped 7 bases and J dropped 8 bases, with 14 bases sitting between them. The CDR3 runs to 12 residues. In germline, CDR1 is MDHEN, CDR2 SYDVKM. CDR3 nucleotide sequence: TGTGCCAGCACCCCAGGGCTCGGGGGCTACACCTTC. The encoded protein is CASTPGLGGYTF.

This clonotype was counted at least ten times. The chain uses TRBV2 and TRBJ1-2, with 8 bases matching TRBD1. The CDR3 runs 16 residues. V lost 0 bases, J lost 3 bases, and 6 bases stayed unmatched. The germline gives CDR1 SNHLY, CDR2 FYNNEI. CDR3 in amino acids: CASSEASGQAHYGYTF. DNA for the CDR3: TGTGCCAGCAGTGAAGCGTCGGGACAGGCGCACTATGGCTACACCTTC.

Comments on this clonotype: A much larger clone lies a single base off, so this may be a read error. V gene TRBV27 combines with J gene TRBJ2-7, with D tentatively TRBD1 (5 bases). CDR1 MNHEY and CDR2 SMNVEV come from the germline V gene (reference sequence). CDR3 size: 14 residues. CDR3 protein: CASSFGASSYVQYF. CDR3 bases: TGTGCCAGCAGTTTTGGGGCGTCCTCCTACGTGCAGTACTTC.